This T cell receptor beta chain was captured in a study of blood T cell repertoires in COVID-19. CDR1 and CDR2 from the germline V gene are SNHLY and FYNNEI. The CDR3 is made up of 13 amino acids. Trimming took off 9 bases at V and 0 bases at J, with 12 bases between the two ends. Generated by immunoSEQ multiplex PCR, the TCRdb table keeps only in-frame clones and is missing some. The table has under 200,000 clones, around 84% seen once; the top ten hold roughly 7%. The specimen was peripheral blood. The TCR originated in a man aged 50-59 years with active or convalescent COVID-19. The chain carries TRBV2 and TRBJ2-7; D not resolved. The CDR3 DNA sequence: TGTGCCAGTGGCCCACCCGTCTCCTACGAGCAGTACTTC. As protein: CASGPPVSYEQYF.